A selection of T cell receptor beta chains follows, all from one sample in a study of CD8+CD57+ T cells in acquired aplastic anemia. MiXCR was run by TCRdb on the reads, yielding one entry per CDR3 protein. This table holds 150,000 to 200,000 distinct CDR3 sequences, less than 50% found once. Source material: sorted CD4+, CD8+, or CD8+CD57+ T cells (not recorded which) from PBMCs. These receptors were taken from a human donor with aplastic anemia. Both conserved end residues are part of each CDR3. D genes are given only for firm matches. Clone size is stated in some rows and not others, as once, few, many or a class when expanded.

>NA|TRBJ2-1|TRBV7-3|TRBD2
TGTGCCAGCAGATTAGCGGGGGGCTACAATGAGCAGTTCTTC
CASRLAGGYNEQFF
>NA|TRBJ2-7|TRBV7-2|NA
TGTGCCAGCAGCTTAGACGGGGGCGGGGCCGAGCAGTACTTC
CASSLDGGGAEQYF
>many|TRBJ2-5|TRBV11-1|TRBD2
TGTGCCAGCAGCTTAGAGGGACTAGCGGGGAGGAAGACCCAGTACTTC
CASSLEGLAGRKTQYF
>NA|TRBJ2-1|TRBV24-1|TRBD2
TGTGCCACCAGTGAGACTAGTTGGGGGGGTGAGCAGTTCTTC
CATSETSWGGEQFF
>many|TRBJ2-1|TRBV20-1|NA
TGCAGCGCCCAGCCGGGCGCATACAATGAGCAGTTCTTC
CSAQPGAYNEQFF
>NA|TRBJ2-7|TRBV10-1|NA
TGCGCCAGCAGTCCGGGGCAACTGCCCTACGAGCAGTACTTC
CASSPGQLPYEQYF
>NA|TRBJ1-1|TRBV10-3|TRBD1
TGTGCCATCAGTGAGTGGGACAGACCGAACACTGAAGCTTTCTTT
CAISEWDRPNTEAFF
>few|TRBJ1-1|TRBV20-1|NA
TGCAGTGCTAGCAACGACCCAGGCAGAAGGAGAGCTTTCTTT
CSASNDPGRRRAFF
>NA|TRBJ2-5|TRBV7-7|TRBD1
TGTGCTAGCAGCTTAGAGCCGGCAGGGGGCGCGGGGGAGACCCAGTACTTC
CASSLEPAGGAGETQYF
>few|TRBJ1-6|TRBV10-3|NA
TGTGCCAGCAGTTACAGGGATTATAATTCACCCCTCCACTTT
CASSYRDYNSPLHF
>NA|TRBJ2-3|TRBV11-2|TRBD2
TGTGCCAGCAGCATCCCGACTAGCGGGAGATCAGATACGCAGTATTTT
CASSIPTSGRSDTQYF
>many|TRBJ2-7|TRBV7-2|NA
TGTGCCAGCAGCTTAGCAGGGCCCCTCAACGAGCAGTACTTC
CASSLAGPLNEQYF
>many|TRBJ1-3|TRBV19|NA
TGTGCCAGTAGTCGCCAGGTAAACTCTGGAAACACCATATATTTT
CASSRQVNSGNTIYF
>NA|TRBJ2-3|TRBV10-2|NA
TGCGCCAGCAGTGAGAGGGTTGATGGGGCAGATACGCAGTATTTT
CASSERVDGADTQYF